Reported below is one TCR beta chain. Its antigen is not known. The sample belongs to a study of vaccination effects on CD4 cells after COVID-19. Study outcomes and limitations: Marked clonal contraction of both clone types appeared late after vaccination. Relatively few convalescent patients took part in the study, which had no early post-infection timepoints.

The CDR3 is 14 residues long. CDR1 is LNHDA, CDR2 SQIVND, per germline (reference sequence). Unmatched junction bases numbered 6, after V lost 8 bases and J lost 4 bases. TCRdb's table, derived via immunoSEQ multiplex PCR, lists solely in-frame clones and lacks some. This table holds about 72,000 clones, around 80% found once. Sequencing in the ViraFEST assay came after antigen-specific CD4+ T cells had been expanded with viral peptide pools, which were used to stimulate PBMC. Following a roughly 11-day culture, CD4+ T cells were purified. Each participant was administered two doses of either the BNT162b2 or the mRNA-1273 vaccine.

The source of this sequence is a human donor who received a COVID-19 vaccine. The sample was CD4+ T cells from PBMCs cultured with HCoV-229E spike peptides, taken after COVID-19 vaccination. This rearrangement joins TRBV19 to TRBJ1-5; TRBD1 aligns across 9 bases. The CDR3 is CASATGGENQPQHF. In DNA form, the CDR3 reads TGTGCCAGTGCGACAGGGGGGGAAAATCAGCCCCAGCATTTT.